This TCR beta chain was obtained from a study of cytomegalovirus exposure and HLA in healthy donors. The CDR3 has 16 amino acids. Looked up from germline, CDR1 is SGHDT and CDR2 is YYEEEE. Trimming at V came to 4 bases and at J to 1 base, leaving 4 bases not matched to a gene. Researchers ran the PCR with 60 Vbeta and 13 Jbeta primers. Assay: immunoSEQ multiplex PCR; the TCRdb copy retains only in-frame clones and omits some. This sample carries under 150,000 clones, about 78% of them seen once, and the ten largest clones take about 3%. Study conclusions and caveats: Among immune exposure information, only CMV serostatus was available. As a later analysis showed, several of the most significant clusters appeared to be linked to common viral pathogens. Relative to the roughly 690-donor mean, N-insertions were reportedly fewer in an Asian-associated ancestry cluster in a later analysis.

As for this clone: Its antigen is unknown.

The sequence came from a human donor in good health. Sequenced input: PBMCs. The chain uses TRBV5-6 and TRBJ2-3; 12 nucleotides line up with TRBD2. CDR3 sequence reads: CASSLLAGGRTDTQYF. The CDR3 bases are TGTGCCAGCAGCCTACTAGCGGGGGGTCGCACAGATACGCAGTATTTT.